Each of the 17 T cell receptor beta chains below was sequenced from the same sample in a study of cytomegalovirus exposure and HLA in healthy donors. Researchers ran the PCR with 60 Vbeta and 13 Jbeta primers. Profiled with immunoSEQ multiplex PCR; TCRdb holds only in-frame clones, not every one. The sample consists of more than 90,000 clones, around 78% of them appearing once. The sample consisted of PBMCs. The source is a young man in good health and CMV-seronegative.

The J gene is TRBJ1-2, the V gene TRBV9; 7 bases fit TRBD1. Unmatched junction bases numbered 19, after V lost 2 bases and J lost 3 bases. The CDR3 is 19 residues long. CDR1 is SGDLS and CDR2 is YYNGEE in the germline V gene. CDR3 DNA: TGTGCCAGCAGCGTCAAAAAGGACCTCGACAGGGCGAGCGACTATGGCTACACCTTC. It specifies CASSVKKDLDRASDYGYTF.

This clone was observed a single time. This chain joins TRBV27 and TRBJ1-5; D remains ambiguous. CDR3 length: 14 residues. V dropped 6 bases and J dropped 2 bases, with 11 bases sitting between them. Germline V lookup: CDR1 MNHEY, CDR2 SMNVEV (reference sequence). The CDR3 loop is CASRPAGRNQPQHF. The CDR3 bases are TGTGCCAGCAGACCCGCAGGCCGCAATCAGCCCCAGCATTTT.

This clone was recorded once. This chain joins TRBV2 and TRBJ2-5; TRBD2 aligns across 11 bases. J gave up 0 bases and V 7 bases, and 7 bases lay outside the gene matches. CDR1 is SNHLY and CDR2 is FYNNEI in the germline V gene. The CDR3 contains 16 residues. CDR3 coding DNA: TGTGCCAGCACGAGCTTGACTAGCGGGGACCAAGAGACCCAGTACTTC. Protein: CASTSLTSGDQETQYF. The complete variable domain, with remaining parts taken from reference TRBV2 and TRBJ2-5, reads EPEVTQTPSHQVTQMGQEVILRCVPISNHLYFYWYRQILGQKVEFLVSFYNNEISEKSEIFDDQFSVERPDGSNFTLKIRSTKLEDSAMYFCASTSLTSGDQETQYFGPGTRLLVL.

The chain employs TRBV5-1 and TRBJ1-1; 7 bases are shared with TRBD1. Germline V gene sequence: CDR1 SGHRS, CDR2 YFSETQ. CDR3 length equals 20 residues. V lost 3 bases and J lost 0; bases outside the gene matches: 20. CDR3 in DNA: TGCGCCAGCAGCTACCTACCTAGTCTTTCGGGACAGCCCATGAACACTGAAGCTTTCTTT. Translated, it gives CASSYLPSLSGQPMNTEAFF.

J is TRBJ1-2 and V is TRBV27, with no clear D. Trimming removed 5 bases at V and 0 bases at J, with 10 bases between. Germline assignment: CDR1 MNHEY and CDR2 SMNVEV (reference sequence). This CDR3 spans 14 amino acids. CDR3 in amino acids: CASSPSRSNYGYTF. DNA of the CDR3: TGTGCCAGCAGTCCCAGCAGGTCTAACTATGGCTACACCTTC.

The CDR3 loop is CATIQGAYGYTF. For the CDR3, the DNA is TGTGCCACCATACAGGGGGCCTATGGCTACACCTTC. This sequence joins TRBV6-5 and TRBJ1-2; TRBD1 agrees at 9 bases. Unmatched junction bases numbered 4, after V lost 10 bases and J lost 4 bases. The CDR3 consists of 12 residues. The germline gives CDR1 MNHEY, CDR2 SVGAGI.

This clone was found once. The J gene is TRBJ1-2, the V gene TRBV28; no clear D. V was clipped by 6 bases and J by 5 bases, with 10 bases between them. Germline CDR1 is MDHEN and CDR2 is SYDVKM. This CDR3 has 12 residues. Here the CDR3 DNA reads TGTGCCAGCAGCTCGTCCTTATATGGCTACACCTTC. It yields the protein CASSSSLYGYTF.

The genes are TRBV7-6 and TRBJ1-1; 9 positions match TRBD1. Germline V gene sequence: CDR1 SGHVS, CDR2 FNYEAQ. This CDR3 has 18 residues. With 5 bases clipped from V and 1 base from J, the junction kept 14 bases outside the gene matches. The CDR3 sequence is CASSHTETGQGRNTEAFF. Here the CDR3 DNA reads TGTGCCAGCAGCCACACGGAAACGGGACAGGGAAGGAACACTGAAGCTTTCTTT.

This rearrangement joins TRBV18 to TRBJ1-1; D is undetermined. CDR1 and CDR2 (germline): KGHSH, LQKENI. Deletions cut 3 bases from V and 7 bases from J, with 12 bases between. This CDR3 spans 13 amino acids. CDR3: CASSPILELEAFF. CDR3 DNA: TGTGCCAGCTCACCGATTTTGGAGCTTGAAGCTTTCTTT.

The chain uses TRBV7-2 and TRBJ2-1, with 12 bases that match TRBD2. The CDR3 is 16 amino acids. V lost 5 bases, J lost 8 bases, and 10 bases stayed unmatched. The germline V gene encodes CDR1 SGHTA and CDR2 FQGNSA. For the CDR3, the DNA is TGTGCCAGCAGCGCCACTAGCGGGGGGTTTGTCGATGAGCAGTTCTTC. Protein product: CASSATSGGFVDEQFF.

CDR3 nucleotides: TGCGCCAGCGAAGCGGGGGGGCCTGGAGATACGCAGTATTTT. Translating gives CASEAGGPGDTQYF. The genes are TRBV5-1 and TRBJ2-3; 10 bases are a match to TRBD2. Germline V gene data show CDR1 as SGHRS and CDR2 as YFSETQ. CDR3 length: 14 amino acids. The V segment lost 7 bases and the J segment 5 bases; nucleotides outside the gene matches: 7.

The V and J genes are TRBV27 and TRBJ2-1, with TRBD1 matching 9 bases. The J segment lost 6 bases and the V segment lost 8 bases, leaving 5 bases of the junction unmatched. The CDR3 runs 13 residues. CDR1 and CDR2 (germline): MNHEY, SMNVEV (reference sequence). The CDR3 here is CASAGTGTNEQFF. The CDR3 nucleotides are TGTGCCAGCGCCGGGACAGGGACCAATGAGCAGTTCTTC.

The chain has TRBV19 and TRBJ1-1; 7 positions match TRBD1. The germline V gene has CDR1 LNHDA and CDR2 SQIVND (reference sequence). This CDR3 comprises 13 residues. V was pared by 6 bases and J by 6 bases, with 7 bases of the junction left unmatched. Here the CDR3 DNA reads TGTGCCAGTAGGATCGGACAGGAACCTGAAGCTTTCTTT. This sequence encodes CASRIGQEPEAFF.

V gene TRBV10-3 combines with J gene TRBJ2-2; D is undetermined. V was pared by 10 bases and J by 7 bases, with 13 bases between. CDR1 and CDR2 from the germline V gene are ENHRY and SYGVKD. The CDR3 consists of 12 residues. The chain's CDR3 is CASRDSGGELFF. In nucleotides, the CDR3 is TGTGCCAGCCGAGATTCAGGCGGGGAGCTGTTTTTT.

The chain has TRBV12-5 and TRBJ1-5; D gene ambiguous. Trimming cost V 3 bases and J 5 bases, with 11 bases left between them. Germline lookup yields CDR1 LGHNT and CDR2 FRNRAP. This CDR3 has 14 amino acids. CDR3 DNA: TGTGCTAGTGGTTTTGGAGGGTATCATCAGCCCCAGCATTTT. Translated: CASGFGGYHQPQHF. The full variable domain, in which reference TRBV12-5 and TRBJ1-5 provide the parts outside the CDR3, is DARVTQTPRHKVTEMGQEVTMRCQPILGHNTVFWYRQTMMQGLELLAYFRNRAPLDDSGMPKDRFSAEMPDATLATLKIQPSEPRDSAVYFCASGFGGYHQPQHFGDGTRLSIL.

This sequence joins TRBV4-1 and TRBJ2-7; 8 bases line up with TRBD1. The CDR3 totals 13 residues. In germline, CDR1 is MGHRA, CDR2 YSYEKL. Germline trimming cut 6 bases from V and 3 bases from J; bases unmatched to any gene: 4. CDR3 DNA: TGCGCCAGCAGTCTACAGGGGGGCTACGAGCAGTACTTC. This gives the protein CASSLQGGYEQYF.

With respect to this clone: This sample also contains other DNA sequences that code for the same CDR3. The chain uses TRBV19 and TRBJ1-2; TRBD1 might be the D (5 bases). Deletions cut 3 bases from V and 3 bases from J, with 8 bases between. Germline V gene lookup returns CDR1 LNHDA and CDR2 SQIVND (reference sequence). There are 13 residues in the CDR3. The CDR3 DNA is TGTGCCAGTAGTATCGGAGGGGACTATGGCTACACCTTC. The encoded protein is CASSIGGDYGYTF.